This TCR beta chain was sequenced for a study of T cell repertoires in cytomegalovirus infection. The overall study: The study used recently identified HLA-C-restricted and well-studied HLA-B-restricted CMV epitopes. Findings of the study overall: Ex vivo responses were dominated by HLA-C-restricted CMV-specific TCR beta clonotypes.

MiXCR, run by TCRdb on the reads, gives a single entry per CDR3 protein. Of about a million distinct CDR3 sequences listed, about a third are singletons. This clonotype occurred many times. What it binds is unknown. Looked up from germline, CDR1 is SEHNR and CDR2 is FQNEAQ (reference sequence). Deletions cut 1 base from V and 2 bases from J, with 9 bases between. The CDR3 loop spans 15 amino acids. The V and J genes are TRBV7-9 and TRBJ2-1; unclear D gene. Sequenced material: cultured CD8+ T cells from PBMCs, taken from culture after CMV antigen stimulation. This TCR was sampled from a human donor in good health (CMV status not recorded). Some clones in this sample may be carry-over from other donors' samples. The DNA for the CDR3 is TGTGCCAGCAGCTTAGGAAGGGTACCCTACAATGAGCAGTTCTTC. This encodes CASSLGRVPYNEQFF.